This T cell receptor (beta chain) was retrieved from a study of T cell repertoires in cytomegalovirus infection. At the level of the study: In the study, CMV epitopes included recently identified HLA-C-restricted and well-studied HLA-B-restricted ones. Shared public TCR beta signatures pointed to both CMV infection and a matching HLA type.

TCRdb processed the reads anew with MiXCR; each CDR3 protein has one entry. The sample lists 700,000 to 950,000 distinct CDR3 sequences, approximately 29% seen once, with around 12% in the top ten. Broader study findings: Cumulative frequency (of public TCR beta family members) identified carriers of CMV plus the relevant HLA.

Details on this clonotype: Its antigen remains unknown. Mismatch with germline at one junction end may stem from a read error.

Germline lookup yields CDR1 SEHNR and CDR2 FQNEAQ (reference sequence). The CDR3 loop spans 16 amino acids. This rearrangement joins TRBV7-9 to TRBJ2-1, with D possibly matching TRBD1 (5 bases). The sequencing here drew on cultured CD8+ T cells from PBMCs, taken from culture after CMV antigen stimulation. The clonotype was recovered from a human donor in good health (CMV status not recorded). Some clones in this sample may be carry-over from other donors' samples. The CDR3 sequence: CASPTPGGAGLNAQFF. In DNA form, the CDR3 reads TGTGCCAGCCCAACCCCGGGCGGCGCAGGGCTGAATGCGCAGTTCTTC.